The 26 T cell receptor beta chains reported below all come from one sample, sequenced in a study of shared T cell receptors in the human thymus. Repertoires were generated with immunoSEQ multiplex PCR, while TCRdb's copy carries only in-frame clones and drops some. The table lists roughly 660,000 clones, over 75% of them singletons. The sample was also reused in another study, on human thymus T cells.

Material: thymocytes. The source is a boy younger than two with a congenital heart defect.

V gene TRBV15 combines with J gene TRBJ1-5, with TRBD1 identical over 9 bases. Looked up from germline, CDR1 is LNHNV and CDR2 is YYDKDF (reference sequence). This CDR3 has 19 residues. V shed 2 bases, J shed 0 bases, and the junction held 11 bases outside the gene matches. This CDR3 is CATSRSTGGKDNSNQPQHF. The CDR3 nucleotides read TGTGCCACCAGCAGAAGCACAGGGGGCAAAGATAATAGCAATCAGCCCCAGCATTTT.

In this sample, this clone turned up once. The chain recombines TRBV11-3 with TRBJ1-2; TRBD1 agrees at 8 bases. The CDR3 sequence is 15 residues long. Trimming took 5 bases from V and 4 from J; bases not matched to a gene: 9. CDR1 SGHNT and CDR2 YENEEA come from the germline V gene. The CDR3 DNA follows: TGTGCCAGCAGCCCCGATCGGACAGGGTTCTATGGCTACACCTTC. Translation: CASSPDRTGFYGYTF.

The genes are TRBV19 and TRBJ2-3, with D maybe TRBD2 (7 bases). Germline CDR1 reads LNHDA; CDR2 reads SQIVND (reference sequence). The CDR3 covers 16 residues. V was shortened by 4 bases and J by 2 bases, with 16 bases between the two germline ends. CDR3 nucleotides: TGTGCCAGTAGTACACTCGTGGGGGGGCACACAGATACGCAGTATTTT. Residues: CASSTLVGGHTDTQYF.

This clone was seen once. The V call is TRBV6-8, the J call TRBJ2-1; TRBD2 aligns across 8 bases. The CDR3 has 17 residues. Germline CDR1 and CDR2: MNHGY and SAAAGT. The J segment lost 4 bases and the V segment lost 4 bases, leaving 12 bases of the junction unmatched. The DNA for the CDR3 is TGTGCCAGCAGTTGTTCGCCCGGGACTAGTAATTACAATGAGCAGTTCTTC. Encoded protein: CASSCSPGTSNYNEQFF.

The chain combines TRBV2 with TRBJ1-3; possibly TRBD1 for D (6 bases). Per germline, CDR1 SNHLY and CDR2 FYNNEI. This CDR3 contains 16 residues. V lost 4 bases to trimming and J lost 1 base, with 14 bases between them. For the CDR3, the DNA is TGTGCCAGCAGTGGTCCAGGGGCGAGGTCTGGAAACACCATATATTTT. As protein: CASSGPGARSGNTIYF.

This clone was seen a single time. The rearrangement joins TRBV9 to TRBJ2-6, with D tentatively TRBD2 (5 bases). Germline CDR1 and CDR2: SGDLS and YYNGEE. V lost 4 bases to trimming and J lost 1 base, with 12 bases between them. The CDR3 has 16 amino acids. CDR3 in amino acids: CASSTQTGSGANVLTF. Written as DNA, the CDR3 is TGTGCCAGCAGCACTCAGACGGGGTCTGGGGCCAACGTCCTGACTTTC.

For this clone: One end of the junction fails to match germline, which may point to a read error. This rearrangement joins TRBV11-3 to TRBJ2-7, with D uncertain. Germline V gene data show CDR1 as SGHNT and CDR2 as YENEEA. The CDR3 is made up of 14 amino acids. Here the CDR3 reads CASSVDLASYEQYF. Written as DNA, the CDR3 is TGTGCCAGCAGCGTAGACTTGGCCTCCTACGAGCAGTACTTC. The variable domain in full, with the rest retrieved from reference TRBV11-3 and TRBJ2-7, is EAGVVQSPRYKIIEKKQPVAFWCNPISGHNTLYWYLQNLGQGPELLIRYENEEAVDDSQLPKDRFSAERLKGVDSTLKIQPAELGDSAVYLCASSVDLASYEQYFGPGTRLTVT.

The chain joins TRBV6-6 to TRBJ1-5, with 11 bases fitting TRBD1. Per germline, CDR1 MNHNY and CDR2 SVGAGI (reference sequence). The CDR3 extends over 14 amino acids. V trimming: 7 bases; J trimming: 4 bases; junction bases outside the gene matches: 3. The CDR3 bases are TGTGCCAGCAACGGGGACAGGGGGAATCAGCCCCAGCATTTT. It yields the protein CASNGDRGNQPQHF.

The chain combines TRBV25-1 with TRBJ2-7; 8 nucleotides match TRBD2. Per germline, CDR1 MGHDK and CDR2 SYGVNS. This CDR3 comprises 16 residues. V lost 8 bases, J lost 2 bases, and 14 bases stayed unmatched. The CDR3 loop reads CASRGGLREDTYEQYF. The CDR3 DNA is TGTGCCAGCCGAGGGGGTTTGCGGGAGGATACCTACGAGCAGTACTTC.

The J gene is TRBJ2-7, the V gene TRBV19, with D tentatively TRBD2 (5 bases). The CDR3 covers 13 residues. Germline values: CDR1 LNHDA, CDR2 SQIVND (reference sequence). V gave up 5 bases and J gave up 2 bases, with 10 bases separating them. This CDR3 is CASSETGTYEQYF. The CDR3 region has the DNA TGTGCCAGTAGTGAGACCGGGACCTACGAGCAGTACTTC.

The chain combines TRBV19 with TRBJ1-2; 8 bases are shared with TRBD1. Trimming removed 5 bases from V and 7 bases from J; junction bases left unmatched: 6. This CDR3 region has 13 residues. Germline V gene sequence: CDR1 LNHDA, CDR2 SQIVND (reference sequence). As DNA, the CDR3 is TGTGCCAGTAGTTTAACAGGGGGAGGTGGCTACACCTTC. It yields the protein CASSLTGGGGYTF.

The CDR3 coding sequence is TGTGCCAGCAGCCAAAAGACAGGGTTCCTACGGGAGCAGTACTTC. It encodes CASSQKTGFLREQYF. The chain has TRBV14 and TRBJ2-7; 7 bases match TRBD1. V gave up 2 bases and J gave up 7 bases; unmatched junction bases: 11. There are 15 residues in the CDR3. Germline lookup yields CDR1 SGHDN and CDR2 FVKESK.

This chain connects TRBV30 to TRBJ1-2; D is possibly TRBD1 (5 bases). Trimming pared 3 bases from V and 4 bases from J, leaving 21 bases between. The germline V gene encodes CDR1 GTSNPN and CDR2 SVGIG (reference sequence). CDR3 length: 16 amino acids. The CDR3 is CAWSRPGPQRPYGYTF. The CDR3 nucleotides read TGTGCCTGGAGCAGGCCAGGGCCCCAGCGCCCCTATGGCTACACCTTC.

The chain employs TRBV5-6 and TRBJ2-7, with D possibly TRBD2 on 5 matching bases. Trimming pared 1 base from V and 0 bases from J, leaving 11 bases between. The germline V gene has CDR1 SGHDT and CDR2 YYEEEE. The CDR3 runs to 15 residues. CDR3 DNA: TGTGCCAGCAGCTTGAAAGCGGATTTCTCCTACGAGCAGTACTTC. It yields the protein CASSLKADFSYEQYF.

The chain is built from TRBV7-9 and TRBJ2-1; 8 nucleotides align to TRBD2. The J segment lost 7 bases and the V segment lost 1 base, leaving 9 bases of the junction unmatched. Germline CDR1 and CDR2: SEHNR and FQNEAQ (reference sequence). The CDR3 runs 16 residues. The CDR3 nucleotides read TGTGCCAGCAGCTTAGGAACCCGGGAGGGTGCTAATGAGCAGTTCTTC. This codes for CASSLGTREGANEQFF.

The chain uses TRBV21-1 and TRBJ2-7; the D call TRBD1 from the table was never checked on the DNA. TRBV21-1 constitutes a pseudogene. The CDR3 is 15 residues long. The CDR3 bases are TGTGCCAGCAGCAAAATCAGCAGACATACGTACGAGCAGTACTTC. The encoded protein is CASSKISRHTYEQYF.

About this clone: Distinct nucleotide sequences in the sample also encode this CDR3. This CDR3 is CASSLAGQGGYEQYF. CDR3 nucleotide sequence: TGTGCCAGCAGCTTAGCGGGACAGGGAGGGTACGAGCAGTACTTC. The chain uses TRBV7-9 and TRBJ2-7; 9 bases align to TRBD1. With V trimmed by 0 bases and J by 4 bases, 4 bases remained unmatched. This CDR3 region has 15 residues. The germline V gene has CDR1 SEHNR and CDR2 FQNEAQ (reference sequence).

The genes are TRBV6-6 and TRBJ2-4, with D tentatively TRBD1 (7 bases). V lost 6 bases, J lost 7 bases, and 19 bases lay in between. Germline lookup yields CDR1 MNHNY and CDR2 SVGAGI (reference sequence). CDR3 length equals 15 residues. CDR3 DNA: TGTGCCAGCAGCCCCCCGGGCAGGGGGGTTAACATTCAGTACTTC. This encodes CASSPPGRGVNIQYF.

About this clone itself: A read error may produce the germline difference seen at one junction end. The chain has TRBV5-4 and TRBJ1-2; 9 nucleotides align to TRBD1. Per the germline V gene, CDR1 is SGHNT and CDR2 is YYREEE (reference sequence). The CDR3 has 13 residues. The CDR3 here is CASRSTGGPGYPF. In DNA, the CDR3 is TGTGCCAGCAGATCCACAGGGGGCCCTGGCTACCCCTTC.

V gene TRBV27 combines with J gene TRBJ2-3; 7 positions agree with TRBD2. This CDR3 region has 14 residues. Germline CDR1 and CDR2: MNHEY and SMNVEV (reference sequence). The junction had 3 bases not matched to a gene; V was cut back by 3 bases and J by 3 bases. CDR3 region: CASSFGGTTDTQYF. CDR3 coding DNA: TGTGCCAGCAGTTTCGGGGGGACGACAGATACGCAGTATTTT.

This clone came up a few times. V usage is TRBV4-1 and J usage is TRBJ2-7, with 10 bases identical to TRBD2. The CDR3 extends over 19 amino acids. Unmatched junction bases numbered 12, after V lost 0 bases and J lost 1 base. Germline loops: CDR1 MGHRA, CDR2 YSYEKL. The CDR3 sequence: CASSQEPRVGLARSYEQYF. In nucleotides, the CDR3 is TGCGCCAGCAGCCAAGAACCTCGAGTGGGACTAGCGAGGTCCTACGAGCAGTACTTC.

This sequence joins TRBV19 and TRBJ2-5; the match to TRBD2 covers 8 bases. Trimming took 3 bases from V and 3 from J; bases not matched to a gene: 12. Germline lookup yields CDR1 LNHDA and CDR2 SQIVND (reference sequence). The CDR3 runs 17 residues. The CDR3 nucleotides read TGTGCCAGTAGTATCGGCCCTCCCCGTAGCGGGAAAGAGACCCAGTACTTC. It translates to CASSIGPPRSGKETQYF.

The chain joins TRBV4-3 to TRBJ2-3; 8 positions match TRBD1. Germline trimming cut 3 bases from V and 1 base from J; bases unmatched to any gene: 9. Germline CDR1 LGHNA, CDR2 YSLEER. This CDR3 contains 17 residues. CDR3 amino acids: CASSHGQGPGGTDTQYF. The CDR3 nucleotides are TGCGCCAGCAGCCATGGACAGGGTCCAGGGGGCACAGATACGCAGTATTTT.

V gene TRBV9 combines with J gene TRBJ1-2; 11 bases align to TRBD1. With 0 bases clipped from V and 4 bases from J, the junction kept 8 bases outside the gene matches. The CDR3 loop spans 17 amino acids. The germline gives CDR1 SGDLS, CDR2 YYNGEE. CDR3 DNA: TGTGCCAGCAGCGTAGTAGGGGGGACAGGGGGAGGCTATGGCTACACCTTC. This codes for CASSVVGGTGGGYGYTF.

The chain combines TRBV25-1 with TRBJ2-3; no firm D call. V shed 4 bases and J shed 0 bases, with 8 bases lying between them. The CDR3 loop spans 14 amino acids. Germline V lookup: CDR1 MGHDK, CDR2 SYGVNS. CDR3 sequence: CASSGSTSTDTQYF. The CDR3 DNA sequence: TGTGCCAGCAGTGGTTCCACTAGCACAGATACGCAGTATTTT.

J is TRBJ2-7 and V is TRBV4-3; TRBD1 matches 9 bases. This CDR3 is built from 15 residues. The ends lost 1 base at V and 2 bases at J; junction bases unmatched: 3. Germline CDR1 reads LGHNA; CDR2 reads YSLEER. The CDR3 DNA is TGCGCCAGCAGCCAAGGTAGGACAGGGGCCTACGAGCAGTACTTC. It codes for CASSQGRTGAYEQYF.